Given below is one T cell receptor beta chain in context. Its target is unknown. This CDR3 region has 17 residues. After removal of 2 bases from V and 8 bases from J, the junction contained 11 bases not matched to a gene. Germline V gene sequence: CDR1 MDHEN, CDR2 SYDVKM. The data originate from a study of T cell responses to AZD1222 COVID-19 vaccine. The assay was immunoSEQ multiplex PCR, and TCRdb's table has in-frame clones only and misses some. The sample has some 130,000 clones, 88% seen once. Study findings and constraints: Elevations in Spike-specific TCR breadth and depth followed administration of two AZD1222 doses.

The specimen comprised peripheral blood, sampled on day 0 of MenACWY control vaccination. The source of this sequence is an adult in good health. V gene TRBV28 combines with J gene TRBJ2-1, with 11 bases that match TRBD2. For the CDR3, the DNA is TGTGCCAGCAGTTTAGAGTTAGCGGGAGGGCTTGGGGATGAGCAGTTCTTC. As protein: CASSLELAGGLGDEQFF.